The rows below give T cell receptor beta chains drawn from one sample of a study of CD8+ T cells in alopecia areata. Libraries were prepared by immunoSEQ multiplex PCR; TCRdb keeps only in-frame clonotypes and omits some of them. The sample shows over 200,000 clones, 57% of them seen only once. This sample comprised CD4+ T cells sorted from blood, obtained at week 0. These receptors came from a human donor with alopecia areata. The conserved cysteine and the conserved F or W are not part of the CDR3 here. A D gene is named only where the DNA matches it firmly.

D	V	J	CDR3
.	TRBV7-9	TRBJ1-5	ASSKEGNQPQH
TRBD1	TRBV28	TRBJ1-2	ASRTGQGPYGYT
.	TRBV5-5	TRBJ2-5	ASSLVGAGQETQY
.	TRBV6-1	TRBJ1-2	ASSEAVQGGGYT
TRBD1	TRBV29-1	TRBJ1-1	SVEESQGTEAF
TRBD1	TRBV30	TRBJ2-2	AWNPGTGGSGELF
.	TRBV7-9	TRBJ2-3	ASSRMGGPSTDTQY
.	TRBV28	TRBJ2-7	ASSLSTGRVEQY
.	TRBV19	TRBJ2-2	ASSPRGNTGELF
.	TRBV27	TRBJ2-7	ASSFRTNAYEQY
.	TRBV30	TRBJ2-1	AWRGTVAEQF
TRBD2	TRBV30	TRBJ2-1	AWSVGLAVYNEQF
TRBD1	TRBV29-1	TRBJ1-2	SVTWTGSNGYT
.	TRBV5-1	TRBJ1-1	ASGYGEVNTEAF
TRBD2	TRBV19	TRBJ2-3	ASSAGVRTDTQY
.	TRBV5-1	TRBJ1-5	ASSPGTPNQPQH